This entry describes one T cell receptor beta chain. Its specificity is unknown. This CDR3 has 13 amino acids. Germline V gives CDR1 SQVTM, CDR2 ANQGSEA. V gave up 4 bases and J gave up 1 base; unmatched junction bases: 4. Unique molecular identifiers (one per individual cDNA molecule) were attached. TCRdb called the 5' RACE reads again in MiXCR, with one record for every CDR3 protein. Of approximately 71,000 distinct CDR3 sequences listed, around 13% are singletons. This sample is drawn from a study of early T cells in non-severe SARS-CoV-2 infection. Study-level findings and limits: Clonotype matching in VDJdb favored anti-spike CD8 responses and did not capture private and CD4 specificities.

The sequence came from an adult who was a healthcare worker with PCR-confirmed SARS-CoV-2 infection or an uninfected control (not recorded which). Material for sequencing was whole blood. The chain couples TRBV29-1 to TRBJ2-7, with 7 bases matching TRBD2. CDR3 DNA sequence: TGCAGCGTTGGACGGGGGGAATCCTACGAGCAGTACTTC. The encoded protein is CSVGRGESYEQYF.